The 30 T cell receptor beta chains listed next were all sequenced from one sample in a study of regulatory T cells in long-lasting Graves disease. Both iRepertoire HTBI primers and Arm-PCR of CDR3 regions were used to build the TCR beta libraries. TCRdb itself ran the multiplex PCR reads through MiXCR, one entry per CDR3 protein. The sample lists over 400,000 distinct CDR3 sequences, roughly 15% seen once, with over 15% in the top ten. The time point here: newly diagnosed GD, antithyroid drugs for less than 3 months. The TCR library was made from RNA extracted from PBMCs. These data are also associated with another study on T cells in Graves' hyperthyroidism and ophthalmopathy.

Source: peripheral blood mononuclear cells (PBMCs), taken at new diagnosis, from a patient treated with antithyroid drugs. The receptors derive from a woman aged 45-60 years with Graves disease.

This clonotype has a count of ten or more. The V gene is TRBV12-3 or TRBV12-4, the J gene TRBJ2-1; 9 nucleotides line up with TRBD2. The CDR3 has 15 residues. V shed 2 bases and J 6 bases; nucleotides not matched to a gene: 5. In DNA, the CDR3 is TGTGCCAGCAGTTTAATGGCGGGAGGGGGCAATGAGCAGTTCTTC. Its protein product is CASSLMAGGGNEQFF.

This clonotype was seen at least ten times. The chain uses TRBV5-1 and TRBJ1-6; 7 bases fit TRBD1. V was clipped by 5 bases and J by 5 bases; unmatched bases: 1. CDR1 SGHRS and CDR2 YFSETQ come from the germline V gene. The CDR3 spans 13 residues. The CDR3 bases are TGCGCCAGCAGGGGACAGAATAATTCACCCCTCCACTTT. Its translation is CASRGQNNSPLHF.

V gene TRBV5-1 combines with J gene TRBJ2-5; D unclear. Trimming stripped 0 bases from V and 2 bases from J, with 8 bases between. Per germline, CDR1 SGHRS and CDR2 YFSETQ. The CDR3 covers 14 residues. The CDR3 nucleotides read TGCGCCAGCAGCTTGGACCGGGCACAAGAGACCCAGTACTTC. This translates into CASSLDRAQETQYF.

The genes are TRBV12-3 or TRBV12-4 and TRBJ2-2, with D maybe TRBD2 (5 bases). This CDR3 spans 20 amino acids. Trimming left V 2 bases short and J 3 bases short, with 25 bases between. Here the CDR3 DNA reads TGTGCCAGCAGTTTACTTGAGAACACCGGGGAGCTGGGGTACACCGGGGAGCTGTTTTTT. It translates to CASSLLENTGELGYTGELFF.

The V call is TRBV15, the J call TRBJ1-2; possible D gene TRBD1, 6 bases. The CDR3 loop spans 14 amino acids. V was trimmed by 3 bases and J by 3 bases, leaving 11 bases between them. CDR1 and CDR2 from the germline V gene are LNHNV and YYDKDF (reference sequence). CDR3: CATSSEQGHYGYTF. The CDR3 region has the DNA TGTGCCACCAGCAGTGAGCAGGGGCACTATGGCTACACCTTC.

This clonotype was seen repeatedly, ten times or more. V usage is TRBV6-5 and J usage is TRBJ1-6, with D tentatively TRBD1 (5 bases). Trimming took off 2 bases at V and 6 bases at J, with 11 bases between the two ends. The germline gives CDR1 MNHEY, CDR2 SVGAGI. The CDR3 length is 15 residues. CDR3 sequence (DNA): TGTGCCAGCAGTTACGAAGGGGACGGTAATTCACCCCTCCACTTT. The encoded protein is CASSYEGDGNSPLHF.

To note about this clonotype: A far more abundant clone sits one base away, making this likely a read error. The rearrangement joins TRBV2 to TRBJ2-1, with TRBD2 as a possible D gene (6 bases). The better agreement between TRBJ2-7 and the DNA end casts doubt on the J call. Germline V CDR1 and CDR2: SNHLY, FYNNEI. CDR3 length: 14 amino acids. For the CDR3, the DNA is TGTGCCAGCAGTGAAGACGGGGGAGGATACGAGCAGTACTTC. This translates into CASSEDGGGYEQYF.

For this clonotype: A read error may be the cause here, since a much bigger clone is one base away. The conserved phenylalanine or tryptophan is not found at the CDR3 terminus, so this likely reflects a read error. The gene calls are TRBV2 and TRBJ2-7, with D unresolved. This CDR3 spans 11 amino acids. V lost 4 bases and J 3 bases, leaving 4 bases between the germline ends. In germline, CDR1 is SNHLY, CDR2 FYNNEI. The CDR3 sequence: CASSGDYEQYL. In nucleotides, the CDR3 is TGTGCCAGCAGTGGTGACTACGAGCAGTACCTC.

The chain is built from TRBV18 and TRBJ1-1; 10 bases are shared with TRBD1. The germline V gene has CDR1 KGHSH and CDR2 LQKENI. V dropped 4 bases and J dropped 1; count of bases not matched to a gene: 9. CDR3 size: 17 residues. Here the CDR3 reads CASSRGQGRLENTEAFF. The CDR3 DNA reads TGTGCCAGCTCACGGGGACAGGGGCGTTTGGAGAACACTGAAGCTTTCTTT.

In this sample, this clonotype turned up a few times. The chain combines TRBV20-1 with TRBJ1-5; D gene unclear. Germline loops: CDR1 DFQATT, CDR2 SNEGSKA (reference sequence). Trimming stripped 3 bases from V and 0 bases from J, with 6 bases between. This CDR3 has 13 amino acids. The DNA of the CDR3 is TGCAGTGCTAGTTCTTATAGCAATCAGCCCCAGCATTTT. It specifies CSASSYSNQPQHF.

At least ten counts were recorded for this clonotype. The rearrangement links TRBV28 to TRBJ2-1; D might be TRBD1 (8 bases). The CDR3 runs 18 residues. Trimming removed 6 bases from V and 9 bases from J, with 30 bases in between. Germline CDR1 is MDHEN and CDR2 is SYDVKM. The CDR3 sequence is CASRLIAGGGGSAGEQFF. In nucleotides, the CDR3 is TGTGCCAGCAGACTTATAGCAGGGGGCGGCGGGAGTGCGGGTGAGCAGTTCTTC.

The table lists this clonotype with many counts. V and J are TRBV6-1 and TRBJ1-2, with 8 bases lining up with TRBD1. Germline CDR1 MNHNS, CDR2 SASEGT. The CDR3 has 14 residues. Unmatched junction bases numbered 8, after V lost 8 bases and J lost 3 bases. CDR3 in DNA: TGTGCCAGCGAGAGGACAGGGTCCTACTATGGCTACACCTTC. This encodes CASERTGSYYGYTF.

The sample holds many counts of this clonotype. CDR3 sequence reads: CASSLFGVGLAGVEQYF. CDR3 DNA: TGTGCCAGCAGTTTATTCGGAGTGGGACTAGCGGGAGTCGAGCAGTACTTC. The genes are TRBV27 and TRBJ2-7; 14 bases fit TRBD2. In germline, CDR1 is MNHEY, CDR2 SMNVEV (reference sequence). Germline trimming cut 1 base from V and 6 bases from J; bases unmatched to any gene: 8. The CDR3 has 17 residues.

Of note for this clonotype: Since the CDR3 does not end with the conserved phenylalanine or tryptophan, this likely comes from a read error. This chain joins TRBV9 and TRBJ1-1; 8 bases align to TRBD1. CDR1 and CDR2 (germline): SGDLS, YYNGEE. Trimming took 5 bases from V and 5 from J; bases not matched to a gene: 11. The CDR3 sequence is 15 residues long. The CDR3 sequence is CASSDTRTGRTEAFL. CDR3 DNA sequence: TGTGCCAGCAGTGACACACGGACAGGGAGGACTGAAGCTTTCTTG.

The chain employs TRBV9 and TRBJ1-2; no clear D. The ends were cut back, 0 bases at V and 6 bases at J, with 9 bases in the middle. CDR3 length: 13 residues. From germline, CDR1 is SGDLS and CDR2 YYNGEE. CDR3 nucleotide sequence: TGTGCCAGCAGCGTAGTCGTCGGGAATGGCTACACCTTC. Translation: CASSVVVGNGYTF.

At least ten counts were recorded for this clonotype. The chain joins TRBV7-2 to TRBJ2-3; 9 bases agree with TRBD1. Germline V gives CDR1 SGHTA, CDR2 FQGNSA. With 2 bases clipped from V and 4 bases from J, the junction kept 4 bases outside the gene matches. The CDR3 is 15 amino acids. The CDR3 spells CASSLRGQGPDTQYF. The DNA for the CDR3 is TGTGCCAGCAGCTTACGAGGACAGGGGCCAGATACGCAGTATTTT.

The chain uses TRBV19 and TRBJ2-7, with D possibly matching TRBD2 (6 bases). Germline lookup yields CDR1 LNHDA and CDR2 SQIVND (reference sequence). This CDR3 has 15 residues. V lost 6 bases to trimming and J lost 6 bases, with 21 bases between them. CDR3 protein: CASSGSVGLFGEQYF. The CDR3 bases are TGTGCCAGTAGCGGGAGTGTGGGGTTATTTGGCGAGCAGTACTTC.

In this sample, this clonotype turned up many times. This sequence joins TRBV7-9 and TRBJ2-1; 7 positions match TRBD2. The V segment lost 5 bases and the J segment 6 bases; nucleotides outside the gene matches: 13. The CDR3 loop spans 16 amino acids. Germline V CDR1 and CDR2: SEHNR, FQNEAQ (reference sequence). The CDR3 loop is CASSPAGAPAGNEQFF. CDR3 coding DNA: TGTGCCAGCAGCCCCGCGGGAGCTCCGGCGGGCAATGAGCAGTTCTTC.

The V call is TRBV18, the J call TRBJ2-1; D is unclear. The V and J ends lost 0 bases and 0 bases respectively, with 15 bases between them. The CDR3 loop spans 18 amino acids. From germline, CDR1 is KGHSH and CDR2 LQKENI. DNA of the CDR3: TGTGCCAGCTCACCACCGGAAATGGTGGAAAGCTCCTACAATGAGCAGTTCTTC. It specifies CASSPPEMVESSYNEQFF.

This clonotype has a count of ten or more. The genes are TRBV6-5 and TRBJ1-6; unclear D gene. V gave up 2 bases and J gave up 9 bases, with 8 bases separating them. CDR1 and CDR2 (germline): MNHEY, SVGAGI. The CDR3 has 13 amino acids. CDR3 nucleotide sequence: TGTGCCAGCAGTTACGTAGGTAGTTCACCCCTCCACTTT. It specifies CASSYVGSSPLHF.

With regard to this clonotype: A much larger clone lies a single base off, so this may be a read error. V and J are TRBV5-1 and TRBJ1-5; D gene ambiguous. From germline, CDR1 is SGHRS and CDR2 YFSETQ. This CDR3 region has 14 residues. V shed 4 bases and J shed 7 bases, with 15 bases lying between them. The CDR3 region has the DNA TGCGCCAGCAGCCCGGGTACGACCGGACAGCCCCAGCATTTT. Protein product: CASSPGTTGQPQHF. Full variable domain (rest looked up from reference TRBV5-1 and TRBJ1-5): KAGVTQTPRYLIKTRGQQVTLSCSPISGHRSVSWYQQTPGQGLQFLFEYFSETQRNKGNFPGRFSGRQFSNSRSEMNVSTLELGDSALYLCASSPGTTGQPQHFGDGTRLSIL.

This clonotype was observed many times. The genes are TRBV20-1 and TRBJ2-7; TRBD2 matches at 9 bases. The V gene's germline CDR1 is DFQATT and CDR2 SNEGSKA (reference sequence). With 3 bases clipped from V and 2 bases from J, the junction kept 5 bases outside the gene matches. The CDR3 is 14 residues long. This CDR3 reads CSARGLAKAYEQYF. In nucleotides, the CDR3 is TGCAGTGCTAGGGGACTAGCTAAAGCCTACGAGCAGTACTTC.

This clonotype was seen a few times. This sequence joins TRBV9 and TRBJ2-1; 12 nucleotides agree with TRBD2. Per germline, CDR1 SGDLS and CDR2 YYNGEE. This CDR3 has 18 residues. J was trimmed by 1 base and V by 0 bases; bases with no gene match: 5. The CDR3 loop is CASSVATSGRGSYNEQFF. CDR3 coding DNA: TGTGCCAGCAGCGTAGCGACTAGCGGGAGAGGGTCCTACAATGAGCAGTTCTTC. The whole variable domain, filled in from reference TRBV9 and TRBJ2-1, reads DSGVTQTPKHLITATGQRVTLRCSPRSGDLSVYWYQQSLDQGLQFLIQYYNGEERAKGNILERFSAQQFPDLHSELNLSSLELGDSALYFCASSVATSGRGSYNEQFFGPGTRLTVL.

This clonotype was recorded many times. As DNA, the CDR3 is TGCGCCAGCAGCTTGGGGCGCTCTGGGGCCAACGTCCTGACTTTC. It is translated as CASSLGRSGANVLTF. V gene TRBV5-1 combines with J gene TRBJ2-6; D ambiguous. Trimming removed 0 bases at V and 0 bases at J, with 4 bases between. Germline loops: CDR1 SGHRS, CDR2 YFSETQ. The CDR3 loop spans 15 amino acids.

This clonotype was detected only a few times. This sequence joins TRBV11-2 and TRBJ2-7; D is possibly TRBD2 (6 bases). CDR1 and CDR2 from the germline V gene are SGHAT and FQNNGV. The V and J ends lost 5 bases and 0 bases respectively, with 14 bases between them. The CDR3 consists of 15 residues. This chain's CDR3 is CASSPYSGSSYEQYF. The CDR3 region has the DNA TGTGCCAGCAGCCCCTATAGCGGAAGCTCCTACGAGCAGTACTTC.

The CDR3: CASSLGMAGELFF. The CDR3 nucleotides are TGTGCCAGCAGTTTGGGTATGGCCGGGGAGCTGTTTTTT. V usage is TRBV12-3 or TRBV12-4 and J usage is TRBJ2-2, with D uncertain. Trimming pared 3 bases from V and 6 bases from J, leaving 8 bases between. The length of the CDR3 is 13 residues.

This clonotype showed up just a few times. A much larger clone differs from this one at a single base, so this may be a read error. The chain has TRBV12-3 or TRBV12-4 and TRBJ1-1; TRBD1 is a possible D gene (5 bases). V was cut by 5 bases and J by 1 base, with 11 bases left in between. The CDR3 runs 14 residues. CDR3 sequence: CASSLPGRNTEAFF. The CDR3 DNA is TGTGCCAGCAGTCTTCCAGGGAGGAACACTGAAGCTTTCTTT.

This sequence joins TRBV11-2 and TRBJ1-6; the match to TRBD1 covers 10 bases. V shed 3 bases and J 8 bases; nucleotides not matched to a gene: 13. This CDR3 has 18 residues. CDR1 is SGHAT and CDR2 is FQNNGV in the germline V gene. The CDR3 coding sequence is TGTGCCAGCAGCTTCCGGGACAGGGGCCCATTTAATTATTCACCCCTCCACTTT. Protein sequence: CASSFRDRGPFNYSPLHF.

DNA of the CDR3: TGCAGTGCTGAATCGGGACTAGCGGGAGGGAGCTCCTACAATGAGCAGTTCTTC. The encoded protein is CSAESGLAGGSSYNEQFF. The V call is TRBV20-1, the J call TRBJ2-1; the match to TRBD2 covers 16 bases. The germline CDR1 and CDR2 sequences are DFQATT and SNEGSKA (reference sequence). The V gene end was trimmed by 5 bases and the J gene end by 0 bases; junction bases not matched to a gene: 7. The CDR3 has 18 residues.

This clonotype came up many times. This chain joins TRBV2 and TRBJ2-7; D tentatively fits TRBD1 or TRBD2 (6 bases each). Trimming stripped 5 bases from V and 2 bases from J, with 16 bases between. This CDR3 region has 15 residues. The V gene's germline CDR1 is SNHLY and CDR2 FYNNEI. This CDR3 is CASSRGAPGTYEQYF. In nucleotides, the CDR3 is TGTGCCAGCAGTAGGGGGGCCCCAGGGACCTACGAGCAGTACTTC.